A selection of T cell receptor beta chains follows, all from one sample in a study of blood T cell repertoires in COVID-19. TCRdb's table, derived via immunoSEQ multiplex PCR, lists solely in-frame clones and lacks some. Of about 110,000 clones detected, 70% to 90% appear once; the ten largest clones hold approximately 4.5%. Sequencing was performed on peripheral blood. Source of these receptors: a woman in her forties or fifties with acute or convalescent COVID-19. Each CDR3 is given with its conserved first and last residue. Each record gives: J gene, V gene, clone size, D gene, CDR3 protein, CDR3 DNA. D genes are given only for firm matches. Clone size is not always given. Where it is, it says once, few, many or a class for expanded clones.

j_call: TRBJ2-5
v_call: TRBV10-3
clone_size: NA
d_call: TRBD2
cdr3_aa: CAISESSSGGALRETQYF
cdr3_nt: TGTGCCATCAGTGAGTCGTCTAGCGGGGGGGCCTTGAGAGAGACCCAGTACTTC

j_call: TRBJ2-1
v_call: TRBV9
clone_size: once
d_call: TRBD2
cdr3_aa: CASSVERAGGPDEQFF
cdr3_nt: TGTGCCAGCAGCGTAGAACGGGCGGGGGGGCCGGATGAGCAGTTCTTC

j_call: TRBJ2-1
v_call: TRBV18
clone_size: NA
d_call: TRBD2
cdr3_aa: CASSRGLAGVVLFF
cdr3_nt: TGTGCCAGCTCACGTGGACTAGCGGGAGTTGTGCTGTTCTTC

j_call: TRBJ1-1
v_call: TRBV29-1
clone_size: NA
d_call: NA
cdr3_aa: CSVVAGIWEAFF
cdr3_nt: TGCAGCGTTGTCGCGGGAATATGGGAAGCTTTCTTT

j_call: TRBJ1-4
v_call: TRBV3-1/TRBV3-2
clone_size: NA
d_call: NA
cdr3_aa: CASSLGTTNEKLFF
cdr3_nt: TGTGCCAGCAGCCTCGGGACAACTAATGAAAAACTGTTTTTT

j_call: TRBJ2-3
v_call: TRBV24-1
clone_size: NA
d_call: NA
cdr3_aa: CATSGRGKEDTQYF
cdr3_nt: TGTGCCACCAGTGGTAGAGGGAAGGAAGATACGCAGTATTTT

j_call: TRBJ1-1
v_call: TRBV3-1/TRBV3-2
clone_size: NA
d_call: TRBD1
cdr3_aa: CASSRDSEAFF
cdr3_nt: TGTGCCAGCAGCCGGGACAGTGAAGCTTTCTTT

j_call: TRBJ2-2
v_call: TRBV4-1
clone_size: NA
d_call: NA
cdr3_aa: CASSSQSGAGELFF
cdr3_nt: TGCGCCAGCAGCTCACAGTCCGGGGCCGGGGAGCTGTTTTTT

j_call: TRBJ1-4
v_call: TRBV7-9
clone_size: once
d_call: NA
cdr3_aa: CASSLGQYNEKLFF
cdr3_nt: TGTGCCAGCAGCCTCGGACAGTATAATGAAAAACTGTTTTTT

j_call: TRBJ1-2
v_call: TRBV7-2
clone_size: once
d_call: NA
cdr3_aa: CASSLGGGANYGYTF
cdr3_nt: TGTGCCAGCAGCTTAGGAGGCGGTGCTAACTATGGCTACACCTTC

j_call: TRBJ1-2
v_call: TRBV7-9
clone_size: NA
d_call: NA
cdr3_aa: CASSPMISYGYTF
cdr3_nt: TGTGCCAGCAGCCCCATGATTAGCTATGGCTACACCTTC

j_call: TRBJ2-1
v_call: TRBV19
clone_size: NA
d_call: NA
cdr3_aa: CASSRNPTGSYNEQFF
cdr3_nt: TGTGCCAGTAGTAGGAACCCCACGGGCTCCTACAATGAGCAGTTCTTC

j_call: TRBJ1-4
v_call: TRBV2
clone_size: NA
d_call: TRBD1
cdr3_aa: CATNRGVATNEKLFF
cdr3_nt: TGTGCCACCAACAGGGGGGTTGCAACTAATGAAAAACTGTTTTTT

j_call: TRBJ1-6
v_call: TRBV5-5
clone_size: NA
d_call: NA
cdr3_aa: CASSLVAGTPHF
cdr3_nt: TGTGCCAGCAGCTTGGTGGCAGGGACACCCCACTTT

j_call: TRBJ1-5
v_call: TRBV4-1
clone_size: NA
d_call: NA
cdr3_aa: CASSQELTRGNQPQHF
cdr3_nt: TGCGCCAGCAGCCAAGAACTCACCAGGGGCAATCAGCCCCAGCATTTT

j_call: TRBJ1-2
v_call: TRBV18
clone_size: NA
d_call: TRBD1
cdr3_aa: CASSRAGTEFNYGYTF
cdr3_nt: TGTGCCAGCTCACGGGCCGGGACAGAGTTTAACTATGGCTACACCTTC

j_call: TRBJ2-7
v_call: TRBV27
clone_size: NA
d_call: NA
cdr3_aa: CASSTRGDLSYEQYF
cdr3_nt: TGTGCCAGCAGTACCAGGGGCGATCTTTCCTACGAGCAGTACTTC

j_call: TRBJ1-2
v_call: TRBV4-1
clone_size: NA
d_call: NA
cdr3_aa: CASSYLRGAPSYGYTF
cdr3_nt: TGCGCCAGCAGCTACCTCAGGGGCGCCCCATCCTATGGCTACACCTTC

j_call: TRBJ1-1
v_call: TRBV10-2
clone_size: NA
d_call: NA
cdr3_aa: CASSSQVNTEAFF
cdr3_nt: TGCGCCAGCAGTTCACAGGTGAACACTGAAGCTTTCTTT

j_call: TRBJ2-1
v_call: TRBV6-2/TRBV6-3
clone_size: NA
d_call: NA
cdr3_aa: CASSSKGRGNEQFF
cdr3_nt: TGTGCCAGCAGTTCTAAGGGAAGGGGCAATGAGCAGTTCTTC

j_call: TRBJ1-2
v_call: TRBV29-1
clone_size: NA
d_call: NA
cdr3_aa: CSVETGSYGYTF
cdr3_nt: TGCAGCGTAGAGACAGGATCATATGGCTACACCTTC

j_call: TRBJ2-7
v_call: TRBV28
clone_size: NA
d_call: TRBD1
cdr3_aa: CASSLTGVNYEQYF
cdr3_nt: TGTGCCAGCAGTTTGACAGGGGTGAACTACGAGCAGTACTTC

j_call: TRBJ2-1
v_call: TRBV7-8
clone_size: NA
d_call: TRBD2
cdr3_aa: CASSFRLGGVNEQFF
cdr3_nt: TGTGCCAGCAGCTTTCGACTGGGAGGGGTCAATGAGCAGTTCTTC

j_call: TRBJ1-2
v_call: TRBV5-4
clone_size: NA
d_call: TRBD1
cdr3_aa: CASSSRDRGYYGYTF
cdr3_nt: TGTGCCAGCAGCTCCCGGGACAGGGGCTACTATGGCTACACCTTC

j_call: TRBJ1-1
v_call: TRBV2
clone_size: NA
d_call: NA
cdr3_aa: CASSVGSGQAFF
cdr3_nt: TGTGCCAGCAGTGTTGGGAGTGGGCAAGCTTTCTTT

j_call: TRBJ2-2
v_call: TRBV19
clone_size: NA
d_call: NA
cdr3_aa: CASIFSGNGELFF
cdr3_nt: TGTGCCAGTATCTTTTCGGGGAACGGGGAGCTGTTTTTT

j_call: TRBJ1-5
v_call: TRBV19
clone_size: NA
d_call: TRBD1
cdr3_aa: CASSSGTGNNQPQHF
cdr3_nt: TGTGCCAGTAGTTCCGGGACAGGGAACAATCAGCCCCAGCATTTT

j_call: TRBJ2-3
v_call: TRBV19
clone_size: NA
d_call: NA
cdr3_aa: CASSILPLVADTQYF
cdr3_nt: TGTGCCAGTAGTATCCTCCCCCTCGTAGCAGATACGCAGTATTTT

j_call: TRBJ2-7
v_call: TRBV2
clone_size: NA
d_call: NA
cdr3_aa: CASSTTYEQYF
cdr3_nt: TGTGCCAGCAGTACTACCTACGAGCAGTACTTC

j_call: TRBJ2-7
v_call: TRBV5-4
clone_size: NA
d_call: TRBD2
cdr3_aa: CASSQGTSSSYEQYF
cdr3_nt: TGTGCCAGCAGCCAAGGGACTAGCTCCTCCTACGAGCAGTACTTC

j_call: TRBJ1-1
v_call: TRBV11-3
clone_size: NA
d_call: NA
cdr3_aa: CASSFQGNTEAFF
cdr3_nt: TGTGCCAGCAGCTTTCAGGGGAACACTGAAGCTTTCTTT

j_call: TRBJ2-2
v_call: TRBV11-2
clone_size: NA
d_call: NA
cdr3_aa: CASSLPGSPGGELFF
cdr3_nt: TGTGCCAGCAGCCTCCCCGGGTCCCCTGGCGGGGAGCTGTTTTTT

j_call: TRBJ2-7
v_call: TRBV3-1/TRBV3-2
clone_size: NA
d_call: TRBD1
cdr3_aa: CASRPGTGSYEQYF
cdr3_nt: TGTGCCAGCAGGCCCGGGACAGGATCCTACGAGCAGTACTTC

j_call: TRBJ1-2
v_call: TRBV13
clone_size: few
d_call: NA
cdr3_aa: CASSGHRFQGYTF
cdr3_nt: TGTGCCAGCAGCGGACACAGATTTCAAGGCTACACCTTC

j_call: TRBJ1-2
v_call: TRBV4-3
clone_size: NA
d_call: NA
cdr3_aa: CASSQEPASSRDGYTF
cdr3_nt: TGCGCCAGCAGCCAAGAACCTGCCAGCTCGAGGGATGGCTACACCTTC

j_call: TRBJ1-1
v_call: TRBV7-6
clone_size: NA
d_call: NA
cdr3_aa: CASRGGDTEAFF
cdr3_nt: TGTGCCAGCAGGGGGGGGGACACTGAAGCTTTCTTT

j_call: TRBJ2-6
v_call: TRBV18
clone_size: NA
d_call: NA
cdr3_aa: CASSDLEAGYGANVLTF
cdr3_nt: TGTGCCAGCTCAGACTTAGAGGCGGGATATGGAGCCAACGTCCTGACTTTC

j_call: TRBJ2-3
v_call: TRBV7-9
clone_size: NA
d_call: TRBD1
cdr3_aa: CASSPGTADTQYF
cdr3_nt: TGTGCCAGCAGCCCAGGGACAGCAGATACGCAGTATTTT

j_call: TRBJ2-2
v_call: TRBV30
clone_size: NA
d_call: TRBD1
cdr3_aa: CAWRNRGIDTGELFF
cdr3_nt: TGTGCCTGGAGGAACAGGGGGATCGACACCGGGGAGCTGTTTTTT

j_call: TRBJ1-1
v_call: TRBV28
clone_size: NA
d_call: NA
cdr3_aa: CASHRAITEAFF
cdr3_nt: TGTGCCAGCCACAGGGCGATAACTGAAGCTTTCTTT

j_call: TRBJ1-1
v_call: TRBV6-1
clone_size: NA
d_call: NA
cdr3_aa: CASSDAGRNTEAFF
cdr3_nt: TGTGCCAGCAGTGACGCGGGAAGGAACACTGAAGCTTTCTTT

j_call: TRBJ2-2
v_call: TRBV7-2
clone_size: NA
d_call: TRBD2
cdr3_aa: CASSPSQAGGIGELFF
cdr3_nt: TGTGCCAGCAGCCCCTCCCAAGCGGGGGGAATCGGGGAGCTGTTTTTT

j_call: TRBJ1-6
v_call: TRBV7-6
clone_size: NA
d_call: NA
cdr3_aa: CASSSALGGESPLHF
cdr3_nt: TGTGCCAGCAGCTCCGCCCTCGGAGGAGAATCACCCCTCCACTTT

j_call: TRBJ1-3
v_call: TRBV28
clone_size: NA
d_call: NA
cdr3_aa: CASTPPGTGNTIYF
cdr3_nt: TGTGCCAGCACCCCGCCAGGGACTGGAAACACCATATATTTT

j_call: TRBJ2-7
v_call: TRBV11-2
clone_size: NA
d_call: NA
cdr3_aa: CASTPGGGPYEQYF
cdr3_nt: TGTGCCAGCACCCCCGGTGGAGGTCCCTACGAGCAGTACTTC

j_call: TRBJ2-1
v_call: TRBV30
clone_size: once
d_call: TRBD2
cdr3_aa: CAWTSGRNEQFF
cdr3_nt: TGTGCCTGGACTAGCGGGAGAAATGAGCAGTTCTTC

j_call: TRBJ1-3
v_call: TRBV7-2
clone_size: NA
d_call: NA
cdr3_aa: CAGGNSGNTIYF
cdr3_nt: TGTGCCGGGGGGAATTCTGGAAACACCATATATTTT

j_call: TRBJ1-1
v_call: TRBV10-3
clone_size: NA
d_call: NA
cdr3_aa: CAISGGQLNTEAFF
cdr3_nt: TGTGCCATCAGCGGAGGTCAGTTGAACACTGAAGCTTTCTTT